One and the same sample provided the 21 T cell receptor beta chains below, sequenced in a study. TCRdb processed the 5' RACE reads anew with MiXCR; each CDR3 protein has one entry. Of roughly 300 distinct CDR3 sequences in the sample, roughly 6.8% are singletons; the top ten hold less than 90%. The sample taken for sequencing was effector memory T cells from blood PBMCs. Subset specified: effector memory CD4+ T cells. The receptors here all came from a male donor with HIV.

The gene calls are TRBV6-1 and TRBJ2-5, with D perhaps TRBD1 (5 bases). The germline V gene encodes CDR1 MNHNS and CDR2 SASEGT. This CDR3 is built from 13 residues. V lost 8 bases and J lost 3, with 13 bases in between. The CDR3 here is CASDGQGEETQYF. CDR3 sequence (DNA): TGTGCCAGCGACGGTCAGGGCGAAGAGACCCAGTACTTC.

This clonotype was observed a handful of times. This chain connects TRBV6-1 to TRBJ1-5; D is uncertain. Looked up from germline, CDR1 is MNHNS and CDR2 is SASEGT. The CDR3 extends over 16 amino acids. V lost 3 bases and J lost 4, with 16 bases in between. CDR3 amino acids: CASSEIGYGGNQPQHF. DNA for the CDR3: TGTGCCAGCAGTGAGATAGGGTACGGCGGTAATCAGCCCCAGCATTTT.

By share, this clonotype ranks as medium-sized. This chain links TRBV5-1 with TRBJ2-6, with D unresolved. The CDR3 runs to 14 residues. The germline V and J ends were trimmed by 6 bases and 0 bases, with 7 bases remaining between them. From germline, CDR1 is SGHRS and CDR2 YFSETQ. The DNA of the CDR3 is TGCGCCAGCACCCAGACCTCTGGGGCCAACGTCCTGACTTTC. This gives the protein CASTQTSGANVLTF. The complete variable domain, with remaining parts taken from reference TRBV5-1 and TRBJ2-6, reads KAGVTQTPRYLIKTRGQQVTLSCSPISGHRSVSWYQQTPGQGLQFLFEYFSETQRNKGNFPGRFSGRQFSNSRSEMNVSTLELGDSALYLCASTQTSGANVLTFGAGSRLTVL.

The rearrangement links TRBV4-1 to TRBJ1-1, with TRBD1 matching over 9 bases. The germline V gene encodes CDR1 MGHRA and CDR2 YSYEKL. This CDR3 has 14 amino acids. J gave up 6 bases and V 3 bases, and 5 bases lay outside the gene matches. CDR3 protein: CASSHRDREPEAFF. CDR3 DNA sequence: TGCGCCAGCAGCCACCGGGACAGGGAACCTGAAGCTTTCTTT.

This clonotype is judged medium-sized. This chain uses TRBV29-1 with TRBJ2-5, with TRBD2 identical over 8 bases. The CDR3 extends over 14 amino acids. Germline values: CDR1 SQVTM, CDR2 ANQGSEA. The ends lost 3 bases at V and 4 bases at J; junction bases unmatched: 7. The CDR3 loop reads CSVDDAGGSETQYF. The CDR3 DNA follows: TGCAGCGTTGATGATGCGGGGGGCTCAGAGACCCAGTACTTC.

This clonotype was seen a handful of times. A much larger clone is a single base away; this may be a read error. The chain joins TRBV12-3 or TRBV12-4 to TRBJ2-5; D is perhaps TRBD1 (6 bases). This CDR3 has 13 residues. Here the CDR3 reads CANSDRLIQTQYF. CDR3 bases: TGTGCCAACAGTGACAGGTTGATTCAGACCCAGTACTTC.

By its share, this clonotype is medium-sized. This chain links TRBV6-1 with TRBJ1-1, with 7 bases fitting TRBD1. V lost 4 bases and J lost 4; bases outside the gene matches: 9. This CDR3 region has 15 residues. Germline CDR1 and CDR2: MNHNS and SASEGT. This CDR3 reads CASSVDRARSTEAFF. CDR3 sequence (DNA): TGTGCCAGCAGTGTAGACAGGGCTAGGAGCACTGAAGCTTTCTTT.

By frequency in the sample, this clonotype is medium-sized. The CDR3 region has the DNA TGTGCCAGCAGTGAAAGGGGGGACTGGGGTGGTGAGCAGTTCTTC. Its protein is CASSERGDWGGEQFF. The chain employs TRBV6-1 and TRBJ2-1, with D perhaps TRBD1 or TRBD2 (6 bases each). The germline V gene has CDR1 MNHNS and CDR2 SASEGT. The CDR3 runs 15 residues. The V end was cut by 2 bases, the J end by 9 bases, with 17 bases between.

In its sample, this clonotype ranks as large (0.1 to 1%). The chain couples TRBV30 to TRBJ2-3; D possibly matches TRBD1 or TRBD2 (6 bases each). The germline V gene encodes CDR1 GTSNPN and CDR2 SVGIG (reference sequence). The V gene lost 4 bases and the J gene lost 0 bases, with 14 bases spanning the gap. CDR3 size: 15 residues. CDR3 bases: TGTGCCTGGAATACGGGGGCGGGCAGCACAGATACGCAGTATTTT. Its translation: CAWNTGAGSTDTQYF.

Only a few counts were recorded for this clonotype. This rearrangement joins TRBV25-1 to TRBJ1-2, with D possibly being TRBD1 (6 bases). V dropped 1 base and J dropped 1 base, with 19 bases sitting between them. The CDR3 loop spans 18 amino acids. Germline assignment: CDR1 MGHDK and CDR2 SYGVNS. The CDR3 DNA follows: TGTGCCAGCAGTGAATCAATGAGTATCAGGGGAGGTAACTATGGCTACACCTTC. It specifies CASSESMSIRGGNYGYTF.

This clonotype appeared a few times. This chain joins TRBV3-1 and TRBJ2-7; no clear D gene. The CDR3 sequence is 13 residues long. From germline, CDR1 is LGHDT and CDR2 YNNKEL (reference sequence). V lost 4 bases, J lost 0 bases, and 7 bases lay in between. CDR3 coding DNA: TGTGCCAGCAGCCGTGGGGACTCCTACGAGCAGTACTTC. It is translated as CASSRGDSYEQYF.

This clonotype is labeled as medium-sized. V and J are TRBV7-2 and TRBJ2-1; 7 bases are shared with TRBD1. The V segment lost 3 bases and the J segment 9 bases; nucleotides outside the gene matches: 8. The germline CDR1 and CDR2 sequences are SGHTA and FQGNSA. CDR3 length: 14 residues. The CDR3 loop is CASSFAQGFAEQFF. The CDR3 bases are TGTGCCAGCAGCTTTGCACAGGGGTTTGCTGAGCAGTTCTTC.

This clonotype is a singleton in its sample. Possible read error: a much larger clone is one base away. The V call is TRBV6-1, the J call TRBJ1-1; D uncertain. The CDR3 covers 14 residues. V lost 2 bases and J 1 base, leaving 8 bases between the germline ends. The V gene's germline CDR1 is MNHNS and CDR2 SASEGT. This chain's CDR3 is CASSEYTENTEAFF. CDR3 nucleotides: TGTGCCAGCAGTGAATACACCGAGAACACTGAAGCTTTCTTT.

This clonotype came up a few times. The V gene is TRBV7-2, the J gene TRBJ1-5; D not resolved. With 5 bases removed from V and 6 bases from J, the gap between germline ends came to 11 bases. The germline gives CDR1 SGHTA, CDR2 FQGNSA. This CDR3 has 13 residues. CDR3 bases: TGTGCCAGCAGCACCCGGGGAAGTCAGCCCCAGCATTTT. As protein: CASSTRGSQPQHF.

Within the sample, this clonotype is medium-sized (0.01 to 0.1%). The genes are TRBV29-1 and TRBJ1-2; D gene unclear. CDR3 length equals 15 residues. V gave up 0 bases and J gave up 5 bases, with 16 bases separating them. Per the germline V gene, CDR1 is SQVTM and CDR2 is ANQGSEA. The CDR3 DNA reads TGCAGCGTTGAAGATTTCTCCTCAGGCCGGTATGGCTACACCTTC. Its translation is CSVEDFSSGRYGYTF.

The genes are TRBV6-1 and TRBJ2-7; D is unresolved. The germline CDR1 and CDR2 sequences are MNHNS and SASEGT. Trimming stripped 6 bases from V and 4 bases from J, with 13 bases between. The CDR3 has 13 residues. DNA for the CDR3: TGTGCCAGCAGAGCTACAGCAGGTTACGAGCAGTACTTC. Its translation: CASRATAGYEQYF.

The chain links TRBV25-1 to TRBJ2-6, with TRBD1 matching over 9 bases. Germline V CDR1 and CDR2: MGHDK, SYGVNS. J gave up 0 bases and V 5 bases, and 8 bases lay outside the gene matches. The CDR3 spans 18 residues. The CDR3 here is CASSPSGQGLSGANVLTF. The CDR3 region has the DNA TGTGCCAGCAGTCCGTCGGGACAGGGACTCTCTGGGGCCAACGTCCTGACTTTC.

The CDR3 DNA follows: TGTGCCAGCAGCCGGGCTAGCGGGGGAGATGGAAAGCCCCACGAGCAGTACTTC. The encoded protein is CASSRASGGDGKPHEQYF. J is TRBJ2-7 and V is TRBV11-2; 10 bases are shared with TRBD2. Unmatched junction bases numbered 18, after V lost 5 bases and J lost 5 bases. In germline, CDR1 is SGHAT, CDR2 FQNNGV. The CDR3 length is 18 residues.

Judged by abundance, this clonotype is medium-sized. The CDR3 DNA is TGTGCCAGCAGCTTAGCAGGGAACACTGAAGCTTTCTTT. It codes for CASSLAGNTEAFF. This chain links TRBV11-3 with TRBJ1-1; the D is unclear. Trimming removed 1 base at V and 1 base at J, with 4 bases between. The length of the CDR3 is 13 residues. The germline V gene has CDR1 SGHNT and CDR2 YENEEA.

By share, this clonotype ranks as medium-sized. The V and J genes are TRBV30 and TRBJ1-3; 7 positions agree with TRBD1. There are 15 residues in the CDR3. CDR1 and CDR2 (germline): GTSNPN, SVGIG (reference sequence). The trim removed 3 bases at V and 0 bases at J, leaving 5 bases unmatched. The DNA of the CDR3 is TGTGCCTGGAGCCGGGACAGCGGCTCTGGAAACACCATATATTTT. Its translation is CAWSRDSGSGNTIYF.

This clonotype is categorized as medium-sized. The chain has TRBV10-1 and TRBJ1-6, with D maybe TRBD1 (5 bases). This CDR3 has 14 amino acids. Germline CDR1 WNHNN, CDR2 SYGVQD (reference sequence). Trimming pared 6 bases from V and 7 bases from J, leaving 13 bases between. CDR3 sequence reads: CASSPGRENSPLHF. The CDR3, as DNA: TGCGCCAGCAGCCCGGGACGGGAAAATTCACCCCTCCACTTT.